Following are 32 T cell receptor beta chains from one sample sequenced in a study of post-analysis software for immune sequencing data. Study-level findings and limits: Patients carried 4 or 5 TRBV segments more frequently than controls did, and TRBV5-6, TRBV5-1 and TRBV20-1 were among them.

These receptors are not linked to any known antigen. Unique molecular identifiers were present in the TCR beta cDNA libraries. TCRdb re-derived calls from the PCR reads in MiXCR, one entry per CDR3 protein. Of about 400,000 distinct CDR3 sequences in the sample, around 33% were seen once. Sequencing was performed on blood. The receptors shown here come from a girl between 10 and 17 years old with multiple sclerosis.

In this sample, this clonotype turned up a few times. The rearrangement joins TRBV7-2 to TRBJ2-1, with a weak D call TRBD2 (6 bases). V lost 6 bases, J lost 5 bases, and 17 bases lay in between. The CDR3 totals 15 residues. Germline-derived CDR1 and CDR2 are SGHTA and FQGNSA. This chain's CDR3 is CASSPKRGVNNEQFF. The CDR3 DNA sequence: TGTGCCAGCAGTCCTAAGCGCGGGGTAAACAATGAGCAGTTCTTC.

This clonotype occurred a few times. The V and J genes are TRBV12-3 or TRBV12-4 and TRBJ1-5, with TRBD1 matching over 7 bases. CDR3 length equals 15 residues. The V segment lost 6 bases and the J segment 4 bases; nucleotides outside the gene matches: 9. Here the CDR3 reads CASSETGAKNQPQHF. The CDR3, as DNA: TGTGCCAGCAGCGAAACAGGGGCCAAAAATCAGCCCCAGCATTTT.

This clonotype occurred a few times. This chain joins TRBV28 and TRBJ2-4, with D possibly being TRBD1 (5 bases). Germline CDR1 MDHEN, CDR2 SYDVKM. V lost 2 bases and J 1 base, leaving 12 bases between the germline ends. This CDR3 has 16 residues. CDR3 sequence: CASSLNRWGAKNIQYF. The CDR3 nucleotides are TGTGCCAGCAGTTTAAACAGGTGGGGCGCCAAAAACATTCAGTACTTC. The full variable domain, with the rest looked up from reference TRBV28 and TRBJ2-4, is DVKVTQSSRYLVKRTGEKVFLECVQDMDHENMFWYRQDPGLGLRLIYFSYDVKMKEKGDIPEGYSVSREKKERFSLILESASTNQTSMYLCASSLNRWGAKNIQYFGAGTRLSVL.

V is TRBV20-1 and J is TRBJ2-3, with 12 positions matching TRBD2. The trim removed 3 bases at V and 5 bases at J, leaving 6 bases unmatched. The CDR3 totals 15 residues. Germline V lookup: CDR1 DFQATT, CDR2 SNEGSKA (reference sequence). This CDR3 is CSASRTSGALDTQYF. CDR3 sequence (DNA): TGCAGTGCTAGTAGGACTAGCGGGGCGTTAGATACGCAGTATTTT.

This clonotype was observed a handful of times. The V and J genes are TRBV16 and TRBJ2-4; unclear D gene. The CDR3 extends over 12 amino acids. The V end was cut by 0 bases, the J end by 5 bases, with 2 bases between. Germline CDR1 KGHSY, CDR2 FQNENV. For the CDR3, the DNA is TGTGCCAGCAGCCAATCGGAAAACATTCAGTACTTC. Protein product: CASSQSENIQYF.

This rearrangement joins TRBV12-3 or TRBV12-4 to TRBJ2-6, with D tentatively TRBD1 (6 bases). V was clipped by 6 bases and J by 0 bases, with 15 bases between them. This CDR3 is 17 amino acids long. The CDR3 region is CASREQGAISGANVLTF. The CDR3 nucleotides are TGTGCCAGCAGGGAACAGGGAGCCATCTCTGGGGCCAACGTCCTGACTTTC.

A few counts support this clonotype. The chain carries TRBV27 and TRBJ2-7; D remains ambiguous. V lost 6 bases and J 0 bases, leaving 12 bases between the germline ends. Germline CDR1 is MNHEY and CDR2 is SMNVEV (reference sequence). The CDR3 length is 14 residues. This CDR3 is CASSPRTVSYEQYF. The DNA for the CDR3 is TGTGCCAGCAGCCCCAGGACGGTCTCCTACGAGCAGTACTTC.

This chain uses TRBV2 with TRBJ2-6; the D gene could be TRBD1 or TRBD2 (5 bases each). Germline-derived CDR1 and CDR2 are SNHLY and FYNNEI. The CDR3 contains 16 residues. Trimming pared 5 bases from V and 4 bases from J, leaving 15 bases between. The chain's CDR3 is CASSRDAGSGANVLTF. The CDR3 DNA follows: TGTGCCAGCAGTAGGGACGCCGGCTCAGGGGCCAACGTCCTGACTTTC. Together with reference TRBV2 and TRBJ2-6, the CDR3 gives the full variable domain: EPEVTQTPSHQVTQMGQEVILRCVPISNHLYFYWYRQILGQKVEFLVSFYNNEISEKSEIFDDQFSVERPDGSNFTLKIRSTKLEDSAMYFCASSRDAGSGANVLTFGAGSRLTVL.

The J gene is TRBJ2-7, the V gene TRBV7-9, with D tentatively TRBD2 (6 bases). Germline-derived CDR1 and CDR2 are SEHNR and FQNEAQ (reference sequence). This CDR3 contains 14 residues. Trimming removed 1 base from V and 5 bases from J, with 12 bases in between. The CDR3 sequence is CASSLGDGGNEQYF. In nucleotides, the CDR3 is TGTGCCAGCAGCTTAGGGGACGGAGGGAACGAGCAGTACTTC.

Of note for this clonotype: The junction departs from germline at one end; a sequencing error may be responsible. The chain joins TRBV7-9 to TRBJ1-4, with no clear D. This CDR3 spans 16 amino acids. Looked up from germline, CDR1 is SEHNR and CDR2 is FQNEAQ (reference sequence). This chain's CDR3 is CASSLGVIATNEKRFF. The CDR3 DNA reads TGTGCCAGCAGTTTGGGCGTAATTGCAACTAATGAAAAACGGTTTTTT.

Remarks on this clonotype: This CDR3 is missing its conserved last phenylalanine or tryptophan, likely due to a read error. The rearrangement uses TRBV7-2 and TRBJ2-5, with D tentatively TRBD1 or TRBD2 (6 bases each). The V gene lost 6 bases and the J gene lost 4 bases, with 15 bases spanning the gap. Germline lookup yields CDR1 SGHTA and CDR2 FQGNSA. The CDR3 runs 14 residues. The CDR3 protein is CASSLLGGPETQYV. In DNA form, the CDR3 reads TGTGCCAGCAGTCTACTAGGGGGGCCAGAGACCCAGTACGTC.

The rearrangement joins TRBV7-2 to TRBJ2-3, with no clear D. The V and J ends lost 0 bases and 2 bases respectively, with 6 bases between them. The CDR3 covers 14 residues. Germline V gene lookup returns CDR1 SGHTA and CDR2 FQGNSA. The CDR3 spells CASSLAQTTDTQYF. CDR3 sequence (DNA): TGTGCCAGCAGCTTAGCCCAGACCACAGATACGCAGTATTTT.

This clonotype was seen more than once but under ten times. The chain combines TRBV13 with TRBJ2-3; D is tentatively TRBD1 or TRBD2 (5 bases each). Germline V gene sequence: CDR1 PRHDT, CDR2 FYEKMQ (reference sequence). There are 14 residues in the CDR3. The germline V and J ends were trimmed by 7 bases and 2 bases, with 13 bases remaining between them. In nucleotides, the CDR3 is TGTGCCAGCATCCGGTGGGACCCCACAGATACGCAGTATTTT. Encoded protein: CASIRWDPTDTQYF. The variable domain in full, completed from reference TRBV13 and TRBJ2-3, reads AAGVIQSPRHLIKEKRETATLKCYPIPRHDTVYWYQQGPGQDPQFLISFYEKMQSDKGSIPDRFSAQQFSDYHSELNMSSLELGDSALYFCASIRWDPTDTQYFGPGTRLTVL.

This clonotype was seen more than once but under ten times. The CDR3 DNA is TGCAGCGCGACCGGGACAGGGGTGGATGAGCCCCAGCATTTT. Amino acid sequence: CSATGTGVDEPQHF. The gene calls are TRBV29-1 and TRBJ1-5; 10 bases match TRBD1. The junction had 11 bases not matched to a gene; V was cut back by 7 bases and J by 8 bases. Germline assignment: CDR1 SQVTM and CDR2 ANQGSEA. There are 14 residues in the CDR3.

This clonotype showed up just a few times. The chain carries TRBV12-3 or TRBV12-4 and TRBJ2-5; possibly TRBD1 for D (8 bases). Trimming took off 4 bases at V and 5 bases at J, with 14 bases between the two ends. This CDR3 has 14 residues. The DNA of the CDR3 is TGTGCCAGCAGTTCGGACAGGGAGGGGGAGACCCAGTACTTC. Encoded protein: CASSSDREGETQYF.

This clonotype has just a few counts. The genes are TRBV15 and TRBJ2-7; D not resolved. The CDR3 runs to 13 residues. The V gene lost 1 base and the J gene lost 3 bases, with 7 bases spanning the gap. Germline-derived CDR1 and CDR2 are LNHNV and YYDKDF (reference sequence). DNA for the CDR3: TGTGCCACCAGCAGAGGAACCGGCTACGAGCAGTACTTC. Its protein product is CATSRGTGYEQYF.

The chain combines TRBV12-3 or TRBV12-4 with TRBJ1-4; 9 bases are a match to TRBD1. The CDR3 spans 15 residues. V lost 5 bases and J lost 7; bases outside the gene matches: 8. For the CDR3, the DNA is TGTGCCAGCAGTCTCCGGGACAGGGCTCTTGAAAAACTGTTTTTT. This sequence encodes CASSLRDRALEKLFF.

This clonotype has a handful of counts. This chain connects TRBV20-1 to TRBJ1-6, with 7 bases lining up with TRBD1. CDR3 length: 15 amino acids. Germline CDR1 and CDR2: DFQATT and SNEGSKA (reference sequence). This CDR3 is CTFGQAISYNSPLHF. Written as DNA, the CDR3 is TGCACCTTTGGACAGGCCATCTCCTATAATTCACCCCTCCACTTT.

This clonotype was counted many times. This chain uses TRBV7-2 with TRBJ2-6; 8 positions match TRBD1. V gave up 2 bases and J gave up 0 bases; unmatched junction bases: 3. This CDR3 region has 17 residues. Germline CDR1 reads SGHTA; CDR2 reads FQGNSA. This CDR3 reads CASSLTGGSSGANVLTF. As DNA, the CDR3 is TGTGCCAGCAGCTTAACAGGGGGAAGCTCTGGGGCCAACGTCCTGACTTTC.

This clonotype was seen a handful of times. The chain is built from TRBV3-1 and TRBJ1-1; 7 positions match TRBD1. The ends lost 4 bases at V and 7 bases at J; junction bases unmatched: 9. The germline V gene encodes CDR1 LGHDT and CDR2 YNNKEL (reference sequence). The length of the CDR3 is 14 residues. The CDR3 DNA sequence: TGTGCCAGCAGCCCCAGGGGGGGATCTATTGAAGCTTTCTTT. Its protein is CASSPRGGSIEAFF.

This clonotype occurred a few times. This chain joins TRBV28 and TRBJ1-2, with a tentative D call TRBD1 (5 bases). The germline V and J ends were trimmed by 6 bases and 7 bases, with 21 bases remaining between them. The V gene's germline CDR1 is MDHEN and CDR2 SYDVKM. CDR3 length: 15 amino acids. CDR3 protein: CASRSSGTGNTGYTF. In DNA, the CDR3 is TGTGCCAGCAGATCTTCCGGGACGGGGAATACTGGCTACACCTTC.

The chain couples TRBV20-1 to TRBJ2-3, with a tentative D call TRBD2 (5 bases). CDR3 length: 14 amino acids. Germline V gives CDR1 DFQATT, CDR2 SNEGSKA (reference sequence). V lost 0 bases and J lost 3, with 10 bases in between. The CDR3 DNA is TGCAGTGCTAGAGAGTTACTAGTTACAGATACGCAGTATTTT. It yields the protein CSARELLVTDTQYF.

J is TRBJ1-2 and V is TRBV6-5, with TRBD1 matching over 11 bases. The germline V gene has CDR1 MNHEY and CDR2 SVGAGI. With V trimmed by 6 bases and J by 7 bases, 7 bases remained unmatched. The CDR3 runs 14 residues. The CDR3 here is CASSSGQGAGGYTF. In DNA, the CDR3 is TGTGCCAGCAGCTCCGGACAGGGGGCTGGTGGCTACACCTTC.

The chain uses TRBV6-6 and TRBJ2-1; TRBD1 might be the D (5 bases). The V and J ends lost 7 bases and 2 bases respectively, with 15 bases between them. CDR1 and CDR2 from the germline V gene are MNHNY and SVGAGI (reference sequence). CDR3 size: 15 residues. The CDR3 protein is CASIPQGITYNEQFF. Here the CDR3 DNA reads TGTGCCAGCATCCCGCAGGGAATAACCTACAATGAGCAGTTCTTC.

This chain uses TRBV3-1 with TRBJ1-2; D is uncertain. V lost 1 base, J lost 4 bases, and 13 bases lay in between. Looked up from germline, CDR1 is LGHDT and CDR2 is YNNKEL (reference sequence). The CDR3 has 15 residues. CDR3: CASSQARTLGYGYTF. The CDR3 nucleotides are TGTGCCAGCAGCCAAGCCCGGACGCTCGGCTATGGCTACACCTTC.

The V call is TRBV20-1, the J call TRBJ2-7; TRBD1 or TRBD2 may be the D gene (6 bases each). Deletions cut 6 bases from V and 3 bases from J, with 18 bases between. The CDR3 length is 14 residues. In germline, CDR1 is DFQATT, CDR2 SNEGSKA (reference sequence). CDR3 amino acids: CSARGGGRGYEQYF. The CDR3 coding sequence is TGCAGTGCCAGGGGAGGAGGAAGAGGCTACGAGCAGTACTTC.

The CDR3 is CASSILGGTTEAFF. CDR3 sequence (DNA): TGTGCCAGCAGCATCTTAGGAGGTACGACTGAAGCTTTCTTT. V gene TRBV27 combines with J gene TRBJ1-1; D not certain. This CDR3 contains 14 residues. V gave up 6 bases and J gave up 5 bases, with 16 bases separating them. Germline V gene sequence: CDR1 MNHEY, CDR2 SMNVEV (reference sequence).

The V gene is TRBV25-1, the J gene TRBJ2-7, with TRBD2 matching 8 bases. Germline loops: CDR1 MGHDK, CDR2 SYGVNS. The CDR3 sequence is 15 residues long. With V trimmed by 2 bases and J by 6 bases, 9 bases remained unmatched. CDR3 residues: CASSEGSSGGCEQYF. The DNA of the CDR3 is TGTGCCAGCAGTGAAGGAAGCAGCGGGGGCTGCGAGCAGTACTTC.

This clonotype occurred a few times. The rearrangement joins TRBV29-1 to TRBJ2-1; tentative D call: TRBD2 (6 bases). CDR1 is SQVTM, CDR2 ANQGSEA, per germline. CDR3 size: 14 residues. Trimming stripped 3 bases from V and 0 bases from J, with 9 bases between. The CDR3 nucleotides are TGCAGCGTTGATTCCGGGAGCTCCTACAATGAGCAGTTCTTC. The encoded protein is CSVDSGSSYNEQFF.

This chain joins TRBV4-1 and TRBJ1-2, with a possible D match to TRBD1 (5 bases). CDR3 length: 16 residues. With 4 bases removed from V and 5 bases from J, the gap between germline ends came to 20 bases. Germline CDR1 is MGHRA and CDR2 is YSYEKL. The DNA for the CDR3 is TGCGCCAGCAGCCCGCTGGGACCGAAGAGTGGATATGGCTACACCTTC. This encodes CASSPLGPKSGYGYTF.

The chain employs TRBV3-1 and TRBJ2-1; 8 bases fit TRBD1. Germline values: CDR1 LGHDT, CDR2 YNNKEL (reference sequence). There are 14 residues in the CDR3. Trimming took 5 bases from V and 10 from J; bases not matched to a gene: 10. CDR3 in amino acids: CASSTQGAGGEQFF. CDR3 DNA: TGTGCCAGCAGCACCCAGGGGGCTGGGGGGGAGCAGTTCTTC.

V usage is TRBV5-5 and J usage is TRBJ2-5; TRBD2 matches 12 bases. The CDR3 loop spans 18 amino acids. Per the germline V gene, CDR1 is SGHKS and CDR2 is YYEKEE (reference sequence). The ends lost 3 bases at V and 11 bases at J; junction bases unmatched: 20. The DNA of the CDR3 is TGTGCCAGCAGCTACGGACTAGCGGGGTCCTCGCGTATGAATGAGCAGTACTTC. It encodes CASSYGLAGSSRMNEQYF.